This TCR beta chain was obtained from a study of T cell responses to AZD1222 COVID-19 vaccine. General observations from the study: Seropositivity was recorded at baseline in only five to seven AZD1222 recipients. A reported finding is that nearly half of spike-specific TCRs target unmutated variant regions.

The trim removed 1 base at V and 15 bases at J, leaving 5 bases unmatched. Germline-derived CDR1 and CDR2 are SGHTA and FQGNSA. This CDR3 region has 12 residues. In regard to this clone: What it binds is unknown.

The assay was immunoSEQ multiplex PCR, and TCRdb's table has in-frame clones only and misses some. The profile shows 70,000 to 75,000 clones, around three quarters of them singletons. This chain uses TRBV7-2 with TRBJ2-4; 8 bases match TRBD1. The clonotype comes from an adult who received the AZD1222 COVID-19 vaccine. The sequenced sample was peripheral blood, obtained 28 days after the second AZD1222 dose. Here the CDR3 DNA reads TGTGCCAGCAGCTTAGGACAGGGGCACTGGTACTTC. Translation gives CASSLGQGHWYF.